These 19 T cell receptor beta chains originate from one sample sequenced in a study of blood T cell repertoires in COVID-19. The protocol was immunoSEQ multiplex PCR, while the TCRdb copy is restricted to in-frame clones and leaves out a portion. The sample shows 200,000 to 250,000 clones, roughly 89% of them seen only once. The source material was PBMCs or T cells enriched from blood (not recorded which). The receptors come from a woman between 35 and 50 years old who had recovered from COVID-19.

This chain's CDR3 is CASSPSHRSSYNEQFF. In nucleotides, the CDR3 is TGCGCCAGCAGCCCTAGTCACAGGAGCTCCTACAATGAGCAGTTCTTC. The chain has TRBV5-1 and TRBJ2-1, with D maybe TRBD1 (5 bases). CDR3 length: 16 residues. The V gene's germline CDR1 is SGHRS and CDR2 YFSETQ. The germline V and J ends were trimmed by 4 bases and 0 bases, with 14 bases remaining between them.

The V and J genes are TRBV7-8 and TRBJ1-2; 8 bases are shared with TRBD1. Trimming took 6 bases from V and 6 from J; bases not matched to a gene: 9. CDR1 SGHVS and CDR2 FQNEAQ come from the germline V gene. The CDR3 covers 14 residues. CDR3 DNA sequence: TGTGCCAGCAGACCAGGGGGCAGGGATAATGGCTACACCTTC. It translates to CASRPGGRDNGYTF.

This clone was found once. V is TRBV18 and J is TRBJ2-5; 9 nucleotides align to TRBD1. This CDR3 is 14 amino acids long. Germline V lookup: CDR1 KGHSH, CDR2 LQKENI. With V trimmed by 2 bases and J by 4 bases, 2 bases remained unmatched. The CDR3 DNA sequence: TGTGCCAGCTCACCAGCACAGGGGGCAGAGACCCAGTACTTC. It encodes CASSPAQGAETQYF.

CDR3 bases: TGTGCCAGCTCCGCCGGGACAGGGGGCCTCCTTAATGAAAAACTGTTTTTT. It yields the protein CASSAGTGGLLNEKLFF. The chain combines TRBV18 with TRBJ1-4; 12 bases agree with TRBD1. J gave up 4 bases and V 6 bases, and 9 bases lay outside the gene matches. This CDR3 region has 17 residues. Germline lookup yields CDR1 KGHSH and CDR2 LQKENI.

The CDR3 coding sequence is TGTGCCATCAGTGAGTCTGACAGTTATGGCTACACCTTC. Translated: CAISESDSYGYTF. The rearrangement uses TRBV10-3 and TRBJ1-2; perhaps TRBD1 as D (5 bases). Germline CDR1 ENHRY, CDR2 SYGVKD. The CDR3 contains 13 residues. Trimming took 0 bases from V and 5 from J, leaving 7 bases between them.

V gene TRBV11-2 combines with J gene TRBJ1-4; D unresolved. The germline V gene encodes CDR1 SGHAT and CDR2 FQNNGV. The CDR3 has 14 residues. Trimming removed 2 bases at V and 8 bases at J, with 12 bases between. Written as DNA, the CDR3 is TGTGCCAGCAGCTTATCAGTCAGTCGCGAAAAACTGTTTTTT. Encoded protein: CASSLSVSREKLFF. Combining the CDR3 with reference TRBV11-2 and TRBJ1-4 gives the whole variable domain EAGVAQSPRYKIIEKRQSVAFWCNPISGHATLYWYQQILGQGPKLLIQFQNNGVVDDSQLPKDRFSAERLKGVDSTLKIQPAKLEDSAVYLCASSLSVSREKLFFGSGTQLSVL.

In its sample, this clone was seen a few times. The chain employs TRBV7-9 and TRBJ2-1; no clear D. Germline lookup yields CDR1 SEHNR and CDR2 FQNEAQ (reference sequence). CDR3 length: 12 amino acids. Trimming took 5 bases from V and 7 from J, leaving 9 bases between them. CDR3 sequence: CASSVILNEQFF. CDR3 in DNA: TGTGCCAGCAGCGTAATCTTGAATGAGCAGTTCTTC. Supplemented by reference TRBV7-9 and TRBJ2-1, the full variable domain reads DTGVSQNPRHKITKRGQNVTFRCDPISEHNRLYWYRQTLGQGPEFLTYFQNEAQLEKSRLLSDRFSAERPKGSFSTLEIQRTEQGDSAMYLCASSVILNEQFFGPGTRLTVL.

The gene calls are TRBV6-4 and TRBJ1-6, with TRBD1 identical over 8 bases. The CDR3 contains 15 residues. Trimming at V came to 6 bases and at J to 8 bases, leaving 9 bases not matched to a gene. The germline gives CDR1 MRHNA, CDR2 SNTAGT. In nucleotides, the CDR3 is TGTGCCAGCAGGGAATGGGACAGGCCGGATTCACCCCTCCACTTT. Its protein product is CASREWDRPDSPLHF.

The chain has TRBV28 and TRBJ1-4, with 10 nucleotides matching TRBD1. The length of the CDR3 is 15 residues. The J segment lost 6 bases and the V segment lost 1 base, leaving 2 bases of the junction unmatched. CDR1 is MDHEN, CDR2 SYDVKM, per germline. CDR3 region: CASSLSGQGDEKLFF. The CDR3 DNA sequence: TGTGCCAGCAGTTTATCCGGACAGGGGGATGAAAAACTGTTTTTT.

V usage is TRBV6-5 and J usage is TRBJ1-5, with D perhaps matching TRBD1 (6 bases). The CDR3 consists of 14 residues. In germline, CDR1 is MNHEY, CDR2 SVGAGI. V shed 6 bases and J shed 3 bases, with 12 bases lying between them. CDR3 sequence: CASSMDSANQPQHF. CDR3 DNA: TGTGCCAGCAGCATGGACAGCGCCAATCAGCCCCAGCATTTT.

This rearrangement joins TRBV29-1 to TRBJ1-1; D gene uncertain. Germline CDR1 SQVTM, CDR2 ANQGSEA. The CDR3 consists of 13 residues. V lost 2 bases and J lost 1, with 8 bases in between. The DNA for the CDR3 is TGCAGCGTTGAACGACAACAGAACACTGAAGCTTTCTTT. Its protein product is CSVERQQNTEAFF.

V is TRBV19 and J is TRBJ2-1; maybe TRBD1 (5 bases). This CDR3 comprises 17 residues. Trimming stripped 3 bases from V and 0 bases from J, with 15 bases between. The germline gives CDR1 LNHDA, CDR2 SQIVND (reference sequence). The DNA of the CDR3 is TGTGCCAGTAGTATGCCCCGACAGTCTAGCTCCTACAATGAGCAGTTCTTC. This gives the protein CASSMPRQSSSYNEQFF.

V usage is TRBV4-2 and J usage is TRBJ2-7; 13 bases agree with TRBD2. This CDR3 region has 19 residues. Trimming took 1 base from V and 1 from J; bases not matched to a gene: 10. Looked up from germline, CDR1 is LGHNA and CDR2 is YNFKEQ. Here the CDR3 DNA reads TGTGCCAGCAGCCAAGGGGGCGGGACTAGCGGGGTGCTTTCCTACGAGCAGTACTTC. This codes for CASSQGGGTSGVLSYEQYF.

About this clone: Other DNA sequences in the sample encode the same CDR3. This chain connects TRBV15 to TRBJ1-1; tentatively, D is TRBD1 (6 bases). This CDR3 is 13 amino acids long. Looked up from germline, CDR1 is LNHNV and CDR2 is YYDKDF (reference sequence). Trimming took 3 bases from V and 1 from J, leaving 6 bases between them. CDR3 in DNA: TGTGCCACCAGCAGGGACAGGAACACTGAAGCTTTCTTT. It translates to CATSRDRNTEAFF.

The chain joins TRBV6-5 to TRBJ1-1, with TRBD1 matching 9 bases. The CDR3 extends over 15 amino acids. J lost 0 bases, V lost 8 bases, and 7 bases had no gene match. Germline V CDR1 and CDR2: MNHEY, SVGAGI. CDR3 nucleotides: TGTGCCAGCGTCAAACAGGGGGCGATGAACACTGAAGCTTTCTTT. Protein: CASVKQGAMNTEAFF.

The V gene is TRBV2, the J gene TRBJ2-5; perhaps TRBD1 as D (6 bases). CDR3 length equals 14 residues. Germline V gene data show CDR1 as SNHLY and CDR2 as FYNNEI. The ends were cut back, 6 bases at V and 4 bases at J, with 15 bases in the middle. CDR3 sequence (DNA): TGTGCCAGCAGAGATGGTATAGGGGGAGAGACCCAGTACTTC. Protein sequence: CASRDGIGGETQYF.

The rearrangement joins TRBV12-3 or TRBV12-4 to TRBJ1-1, with no clear D. The CDR3 contains 13 residues. The V gene lost 2 bases and the J gene lost 5 bases, with 9 bases spanning the gap. The CDR3 coding sequence is TGTGCCAGCAGTTTAAGTGGGAGGACTGAAGCTTTCTTT. It specifies CASSLSGRTEAFF.

The chain uses TRBV24-1 and TRBJ2-7; perhaps TRBD2 as D (6 bases). The CDR3 length is 14 residues. V was clipped by 2 bases and J by 6 bases, with 13 bases between them. Germline V lookup: CDR1 KGHDR, CDR2 SFDVKD. CDR3 amino acids: CATSDSGGKREQYF. The DNA of the CDR3 is TGTGCCACCAGTGATTCCGGGGGAAAACGCGAGCAGTACTTC.

This clone was seen only once. The chain carries TRBV5-4 and TRBJ2-7, with a weak D call TRBD1 (6 bases). Germline loops: CDR1 SGHNT, CDR2 YYREEE (reference sequence). V was cut by 4 bases and J by 4 bases, with 9 bases left in between. The CDR3 has 12 residues. CDR3 amino acids: CASSQQGYEQYV. CDR3 bases: TGTGCCAGCAGCCAACAGGGTTACGAGCAGTACGTC.